Listed below are T cell receptor beta chains from one sample, sequenced in a study of blood T cell repertoires in COVID-19. The method was immunoSEQ multiplex PCR; TCRdb's version includes in-frame clones alone and lacks a portion of them. The sample lists 300,000 to 350,000 clones, roughly 87% occurring once. The sample comprised PBMCs or T cells enriched from blood (not recorded which). These receptors all come from a woman aged 25 to 45 who had recovered from COVID-19. CDR3s include the opening cysteine and the closing phenylalanine or tryptophan. Each record gives: D gene, V gene, J gene, clone size, CDR3 DNA, CDR3 protein. A D gene is named only where the DNA matches it firmly. Part of the rows lack a size; the others show once, few, many or a class for expanded clones.

>NA|TRBV14|TRBJ2-7|NA
TGTGCCAGCAGCCAACCCATGGGACACCGCTCCTACGAGCAGTACTTC
CASSQPMGHRSYEQYF
>TRBD2|TRBV5-4|TRBJ2-2|NA
TGTGCCAGCAGGCCGGGGGGGACTAGCGGGGGCCGCGGGAACACCGGGGAGCTGTTTTTT
CASRPGGTSGGRGNTGELFF
>NA|TRBV24-1|TRBJ1-2|NA
TGTGCCACCAGTGAAGGCGGGAACTATGGCTACACCTTC
CATSEGGNYGYTF
>TRBD1|TRBV10-3|TRBJ1-5|NA
TGTGCCAGCGCCGGGACAGGGATGAATCAGCCCCAGCATTTT
CASAGTGMNQPQHF
>NA|TRBV14|TRBJ1-4|NA
TGTGCCAGCAGCCGGGGAGGAGGTGAAAAACTGTTTTTT
CASSRGGGEKLFF
>NA|TRBV7-2|TRBJ1-1|NA
TGTGCCAGCAGCTTAAAGAGGAACACTGAAGCTTTCTTT
CASSLKRNTEAFF
>TRBD1|TRBV5-4|TRBJ1-2|NA
TGTGCCAGCACCGACAGGGGGCGCACCTATGGCTACACCTTC
CASTDRGRTYGYTF
>NA|TRBV29-1|TRBJ1-1|NA
TGCAGCGGGACACAGGGTGGGAACACTGAAGCTTTCTTT
CSGTQGGNTEAFF
>NA|TRBV29-1|TRBJ1-1|NA
TGCAGCGTTCATCGGGGTGCGGACACTGAAGCTTTCTTT
CSVHRGADTEAFF
>NA|TRBV6-5|TRBJ1-2|NA
TGTGCCAGCAGTTACTCGTCAGGGCGCGGCTACACCTTC
CASSYSSGRGYTF
>TRBD2|TRBV5-1|TRBJ2-1|NA
TGCGCCAGCAGCTTTGGCCCTAGCGGGGTTAATGAGCAGTTCTTC
CASSFGPSGVNEQFF
>TRBD1|TRBV2|TRBJ1-5|NA
TGTGCCAGCAGTGGACCAGGGGGCCCGGGCAATCAGCCCCAGCATTTT
CASSGPGGPGNQPQHF
>NA|TRBV6-1|TRBJ1-2|NA
TGTGCCAGCAGTGAATCAGGGGTGGGATATGGCTACACCTTC
CASSESGVGYGYTF
>NA|TRBV10-2|TRBJ2-7|NA
TGCGCCAGCAGTCCCTCTGTTCTCGGGAACGAGCAGTACTTC
CASSPSVLGNEQYF
>NA|TRBV9|TRBJ1-6|NA
TGTGCCAGCAGCGTAGGGGGGGTGTTGAACTCACCCCTCCACTTT
CASSVGGVLNSPLHF
>NA|TRBV28|TRBJ1-1|NA
TGTGCCAGCAGTTTGGGGCAGCAAGCTTTCTTT
CASSLGQQAFF
>NA|TRBV6-5|TRBJ2-5|NA
TGTGCCAGCAGTCCACCGGGGGATGTCCTGGAGACCCAGTACTTC
CASSPPGDVLETQYF
>TRBD2|TRBV3-1/TRBV3-2|TRBJ2-3|NA
TGTGCCAGCAGCCTACTAGCGTTAGCAGATACGCAGTATTTT
CASSLLALADTQYF
>TRBD1|TRBV10-2|TRBJ2-7|once
TGCGCCAGCAGGCCGCCGGGACAGGGCTACGAGCAGTACTTC
CASRPPGQGYEQYF
>NA|TRBV7-9|TRBJ1-6|NA
TGTGCCAGCAGCCTTCCCGAGAGGTCCCTCCACTTT
CASSLPERSLHF
>TRBD2|TRBV28|TRBJ2-5|NA
TGTGCCATCGGGACTAGCGGGGGGGCCGAGACCCAGTACTTC
CAIGTSGGAETQYF
>TRBD1|TRBV5-1|TRBJ1-1|NA
TGCGCCAGCAGCGCGGGACAGGGAAAGGGCACTGAAGCTTTCTTT
CASSAGQGKGTEAFF
>NA|TRBV13|TRBJ2-7|NA
TGTGCCAGCAGCTTAGGCGGGAGCGGCTACGAGCAGTACTTC
CASSLGGSGYEQYF
>NA|TRBV7-9|TRBJ2-2|NA
TGTGCCAGCAGCCAGACAAGAACCGGGGAGCTGTTTTTT
CASSQTRTGELFF
>TRBD2|TRBV3-1/TRBV3-2|TRBJ2-7|NA
TGTGCCAGCAGCCCACAACTAGCGTCTTCCTACGAGCAGTACTTC
CASSPQLASSYEQYF
>NA|TRBV29-1|TRBJ1-2|NA
TGCAGCGTCGCCCCGACAGTCAACTATGGCTACACCTTC
CSVAPTVNYGYTF
>TRBD1|TRBV18|TRBJ1-5|NA
TGTGCCAGCTCATTCCAGGGGGACCAGCCCCAGCATTTT
CASSFQGDQPQHF
>NA|TRBV18|TRBJ2-7|NA
TGTGCCAGCTCACGGGCGTCGAGCTACGAGCAGTACTTC
CASSRASSYEQYF
>TRBD1|TRBV2|TRBJ1-4|NA
TGTGCCAGCAGTTCTTCCCGACAGGGGGGAGAAAAACTGTTTTTT
CASSSSRQGGEKLFF
>NA|TRBV5-4|TRBJ2-3|NA
TGTGCCAGCAGCTTGGCCGGAGGGGCTACAGATACGCAGTATTTT
CASSLAGGATDTQYF
>NA|TRBV28|TRBJ1-4|NA
TGTGCCAGCAGTTTAGGGGGACAAACTAATGAAAAACTGTTTTTT
CASSLGGQTNEKLFF